These 6 T cell receptor beta chains came from one sample sequenced in a study of control samples from healthy donors and cancer patients. Libraries were prepared by immunoSEQ multiplex PCR; TCRdb keeps only in-frame clonotypes and omits some of them. The table records approximately 70,000 clones, roughly nine tenths of them present only once. The sample was PBMCs. These receptors all stem from a woman between 50 and 59 years old with colorectal cancer.

In its sample, this clone was seen a few times. V gene TRBV6-6 combines with J gene TRBJ1-1; D possibly corresponds to TRBD1 (6 bases). The CDR3 sequence is 13 residues long. Germline V gives CDR1 MNHNY, CDR2 SVGAGI (reference sequence). Trimming left V 0 bases short and J 4 bases short, with 6 bases between. The CDR3 coding sequence is TGTGCCAGCAGTTACTCAGGGGGCACTGAAGCTTTCTTT. It codes for CASSYSGGTEAFF.

The chain links TRBV19 to TRBJ1-2; tentative D call: TRBD1 (5 bases). Germline V gives CDR1 LNHDA, CDR2 SQIVND (reference sequence). Trimming left V 7 bases short and J 1 base short, with 13 bases between. This CDR3 has 14 residues. CDR3 in DNA: TGTGCCAGTAAGGCAGGGAGGATTAACTATGGCTACACCTTC. This codes for CASKAGRINYGYTF.

The rearrangement uses TRBV19 and TRBJ1-1; 8 nucleotides line up with TRBD1. Germline CDR1 LNHDA, CDR2 SQIVND (reference sequence). Losses at the gene ends were 4 bases for V and 3 bases for J; bases not matched to a gene: 1. This CDR3 is 13 amino acids long. The chain's CDR3 is CASSNRGDTEAFF. Written as DNA, the CDR3 is TGTGCCAGTAGTAACAGGGGGGACACTGAAGCTTTCTTT.

The genes are TRBV28 and TRBJ1-1; D not certain. This CDR3 has 13 amino acids. Trimming cost V 5 bases and J 6 bases, with 13 bases left between them. Germline loops: CDR1 MDHEN, CDR2 SYDVKM. The CDR3 loop reads CASSKRTDSEAFF. As DNA, the CDR3 is TGTGCCAGCAGTAAACGGACCGACTCTGAAGCTTTCTTT.

This clone has more than one count but fewer than ten. This chain links TRBV7-3 with TRBJ2-3; D is tentatively TRBD1 or TRBD2 (6 bases each). The germline V gene has CDR1 SGHTA and CDR2 FQGTGA. V was shortened by 5 bases and J by 0 bases, with 12 bases between the two germline ends. The CDR3 length is 15 residues. CDR3 in DNA: TGTGCCAGCAGCCGCCGAGGGGGGAGCACAGATACGCAGTATTTT. Protein product: CASSRRGGSTDTQYF.

This sequence joins TRBV7-9 and TRBJ1-4, with D unclear. CDR1 is SEHNR, CDR2 FQNEAQ, per germline (reference sequence). Trimming removed 2 bases from V and 0 bases from J, with 10 bases in between. The CDR3 consists of 16 residues. CDR3 protein: CASSLWKGTTNEKLFF. The CDR3, as DNA: TGTGCCAGCAGCTTATGGAAGGGTACAACTAATGAAAAACTGTTTTTT.